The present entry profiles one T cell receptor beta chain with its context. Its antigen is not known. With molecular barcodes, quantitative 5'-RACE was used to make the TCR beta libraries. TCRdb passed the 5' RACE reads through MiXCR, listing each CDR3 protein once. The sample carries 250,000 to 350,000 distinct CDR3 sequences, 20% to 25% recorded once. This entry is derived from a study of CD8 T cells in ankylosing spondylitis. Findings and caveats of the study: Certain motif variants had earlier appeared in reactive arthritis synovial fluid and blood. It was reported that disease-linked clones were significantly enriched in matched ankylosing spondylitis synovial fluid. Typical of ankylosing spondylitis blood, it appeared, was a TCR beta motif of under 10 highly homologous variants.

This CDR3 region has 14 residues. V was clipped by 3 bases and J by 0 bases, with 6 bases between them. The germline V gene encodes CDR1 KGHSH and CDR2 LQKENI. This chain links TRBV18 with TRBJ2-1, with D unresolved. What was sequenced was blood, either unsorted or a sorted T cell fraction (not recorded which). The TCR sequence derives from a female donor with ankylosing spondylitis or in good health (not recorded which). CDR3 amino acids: CASSPESSYNEQFF. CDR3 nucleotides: TGTGCCAGCTCACCGGAGAGCTCCTACAATGAGCAGTTCTTC. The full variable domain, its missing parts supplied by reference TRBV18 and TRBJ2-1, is NAGVMQNPRHLVRRRGQEARLRCSPMKGHSHVYWYRQLPEEGLKFMVYLQKENIIDESGMPKERFSAEFPKEGPSILRIQQVVRGDSAAYFCASSPESSYNEQFFGPGTRLTVL.